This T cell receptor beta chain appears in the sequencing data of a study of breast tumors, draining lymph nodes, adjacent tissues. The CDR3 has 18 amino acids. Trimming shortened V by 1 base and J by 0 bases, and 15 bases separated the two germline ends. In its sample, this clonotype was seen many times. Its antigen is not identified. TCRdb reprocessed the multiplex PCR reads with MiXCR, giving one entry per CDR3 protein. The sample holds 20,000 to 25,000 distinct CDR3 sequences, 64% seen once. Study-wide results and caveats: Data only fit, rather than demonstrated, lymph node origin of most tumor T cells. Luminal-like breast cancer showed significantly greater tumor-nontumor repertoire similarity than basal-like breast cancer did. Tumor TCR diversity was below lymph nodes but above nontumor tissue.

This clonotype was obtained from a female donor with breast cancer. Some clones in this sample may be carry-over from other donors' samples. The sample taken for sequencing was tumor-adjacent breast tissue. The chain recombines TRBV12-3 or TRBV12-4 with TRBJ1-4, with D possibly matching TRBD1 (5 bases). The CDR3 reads CASSLGLRGSSTNEKLFF. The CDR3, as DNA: TGTGCCAGCAGTTTAGGATTGAGGGGTTCCTCAACTAATGAAAAACTGTTTTTT.